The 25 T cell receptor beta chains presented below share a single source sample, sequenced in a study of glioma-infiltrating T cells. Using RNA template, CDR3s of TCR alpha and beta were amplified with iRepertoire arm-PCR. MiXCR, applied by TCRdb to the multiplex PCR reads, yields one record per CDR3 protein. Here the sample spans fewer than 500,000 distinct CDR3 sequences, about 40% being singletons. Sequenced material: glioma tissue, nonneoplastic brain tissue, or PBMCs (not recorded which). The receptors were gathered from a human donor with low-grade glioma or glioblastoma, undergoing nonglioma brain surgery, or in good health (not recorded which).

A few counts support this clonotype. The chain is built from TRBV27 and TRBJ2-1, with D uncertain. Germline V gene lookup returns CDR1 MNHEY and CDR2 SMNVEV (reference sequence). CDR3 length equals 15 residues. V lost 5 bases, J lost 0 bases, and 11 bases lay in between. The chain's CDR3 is CASSMDPSSYNEQFF. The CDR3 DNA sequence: TGTGCCAGCAGTATGGACCCTAGCTCCTACAATGAGCAGTTCTTC.

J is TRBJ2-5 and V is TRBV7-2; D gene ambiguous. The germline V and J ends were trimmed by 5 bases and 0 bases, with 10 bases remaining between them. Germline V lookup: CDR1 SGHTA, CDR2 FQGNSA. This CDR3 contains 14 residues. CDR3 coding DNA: TGTGCCAGCAGCATTCGACGGGACCAAGAGACCCAGTACTTC. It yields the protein CASSIRRDQETQYF. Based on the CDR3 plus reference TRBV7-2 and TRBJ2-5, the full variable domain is GAGVSQSPSNKVTEKGKDVELRCDPISGHTALYWYRQSLGQGLEFLIYFQGNSAPDKSGLPSDRFSAERTGGSVSTLTIQRTQQEDSAVYLCASSIRRDQETQYFGPGTRLLVL.

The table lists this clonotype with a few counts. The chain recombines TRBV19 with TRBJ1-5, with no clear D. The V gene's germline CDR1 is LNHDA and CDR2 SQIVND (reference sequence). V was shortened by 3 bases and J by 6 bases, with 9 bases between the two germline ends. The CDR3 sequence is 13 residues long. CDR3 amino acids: CASSIGRPQPQHF. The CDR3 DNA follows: TGTGCCAGTAGTATCGGGAGACCTCAGCCCCAGCATTTT.

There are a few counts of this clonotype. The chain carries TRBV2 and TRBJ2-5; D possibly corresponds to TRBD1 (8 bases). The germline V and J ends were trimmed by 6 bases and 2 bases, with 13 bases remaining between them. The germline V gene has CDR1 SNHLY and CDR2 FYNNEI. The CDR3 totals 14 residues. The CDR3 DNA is TGTGCCAGCAGCGAACAGGGGGGGCAAGAGACCCAGTACTTC. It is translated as CASSEQGGQETQYF.

The DNA of the CDR3 is TGCGCCAGCAGCCTCGCCGGACCTTCTAGCGAGCAGTACTTC. Translated, it gives CASSLAGPSSEQYF. This chain links TRBV4-3 with TRBJ2-7; D is uncertain. This CDR3 is 14 amino acids long. Looked up from germline, CDR1 is LGHNA and CDR2 is YSLEER. V lost 4 bases to trimming and J lost 6 bases, with 16 bases between them.

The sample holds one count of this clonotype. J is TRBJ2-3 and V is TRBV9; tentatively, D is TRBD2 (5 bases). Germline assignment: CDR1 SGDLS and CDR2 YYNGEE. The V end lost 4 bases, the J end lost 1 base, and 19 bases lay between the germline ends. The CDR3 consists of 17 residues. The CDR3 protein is CASSPLPGGGGTDTQYF. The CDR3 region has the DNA TGTGCCAGCAGCCCCCTCCCAGGAGGTGGGGGCACAGATACGCAGTATTTT.

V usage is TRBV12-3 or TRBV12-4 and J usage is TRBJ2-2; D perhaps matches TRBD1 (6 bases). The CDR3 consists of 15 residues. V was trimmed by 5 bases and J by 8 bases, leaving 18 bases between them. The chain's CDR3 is CASSLPGPRGGELFF. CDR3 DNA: TGTGCCAGCAGTCTTCCGGGACCGAGGGGGGGGGAGCTGTTTTTT.

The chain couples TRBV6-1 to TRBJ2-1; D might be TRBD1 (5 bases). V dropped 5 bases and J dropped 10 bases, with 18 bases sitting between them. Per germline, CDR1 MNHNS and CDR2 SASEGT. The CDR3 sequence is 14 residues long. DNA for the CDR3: TGTGCCAGCAGTAAGACAGCCACCCGCTACGAGCAGTTCTTC. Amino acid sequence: CASSKTATRYEQFF.

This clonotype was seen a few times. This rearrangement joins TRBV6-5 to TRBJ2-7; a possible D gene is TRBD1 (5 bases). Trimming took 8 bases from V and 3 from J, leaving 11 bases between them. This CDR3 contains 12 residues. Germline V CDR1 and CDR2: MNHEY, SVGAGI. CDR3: CASGAPNYEQYF. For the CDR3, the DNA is TGTGCCAGCGGGGCCCCCAACTACGAGCAGTACTTC.

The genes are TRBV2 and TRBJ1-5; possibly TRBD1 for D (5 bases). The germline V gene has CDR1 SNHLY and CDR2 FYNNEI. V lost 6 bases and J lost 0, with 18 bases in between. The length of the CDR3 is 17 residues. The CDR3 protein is CASSGGTAVYSNQPQHF. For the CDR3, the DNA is TGTGCCAGCAGCGGCGGGACGGCAGTTTATAGCAATCAGCCCCAGCATTTT.

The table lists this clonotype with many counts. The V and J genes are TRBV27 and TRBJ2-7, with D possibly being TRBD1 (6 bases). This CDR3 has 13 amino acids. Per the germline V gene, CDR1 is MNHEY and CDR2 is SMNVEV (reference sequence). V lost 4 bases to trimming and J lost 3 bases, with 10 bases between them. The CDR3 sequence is CASSSGTLYEQYF. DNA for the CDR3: TGTGCCAGCAGTTCTGGGACACTCTACGAGCAGTACTTC.

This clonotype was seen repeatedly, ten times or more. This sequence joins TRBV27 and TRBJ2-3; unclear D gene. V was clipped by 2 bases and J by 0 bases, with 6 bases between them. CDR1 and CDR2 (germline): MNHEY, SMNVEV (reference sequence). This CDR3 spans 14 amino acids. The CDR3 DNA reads TGTGCCAGCAGTTTACGGGCGAGCACAGATACGCAGTATTTT. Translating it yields CASSLRASTDTQYF.

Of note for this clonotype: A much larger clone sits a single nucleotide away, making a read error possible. The CDR3 DNA follows: TGTGCCAGCAGTATATTGTCTCCGGGACAGGGAATCGGCTATGGCTACACCTTC. It is translated as CASSILSPGQGIGYGYTF. V usage is TRBV27 and J usage is TRBJ1-2; 9 bases map to TRBD1. The V segment lost 5 bases and the J segment 4 bases; nucleotides outside the gene matches: 17. The CDR3 contains 18 residues. The V gene's germline CDR1 is MNHEY and CDR2 SMNVEV (reference sequence).

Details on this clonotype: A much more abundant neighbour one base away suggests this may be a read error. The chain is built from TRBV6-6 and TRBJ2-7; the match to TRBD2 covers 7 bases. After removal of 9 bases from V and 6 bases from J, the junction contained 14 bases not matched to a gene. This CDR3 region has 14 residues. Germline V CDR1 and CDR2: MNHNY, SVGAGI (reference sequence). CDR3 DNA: TGTGCCAGACTCCCAGAGGGAGGGCTTCTCGAGCAGTACTTC. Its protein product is CARLPEGGLLEQYF.

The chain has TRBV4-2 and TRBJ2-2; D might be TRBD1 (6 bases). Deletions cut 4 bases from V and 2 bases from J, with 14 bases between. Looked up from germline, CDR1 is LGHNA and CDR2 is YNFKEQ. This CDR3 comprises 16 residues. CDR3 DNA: TGTGCCAGCAGCCCCAGGACAGCTTCCAACACCGGGGAGCTGTTTTTT. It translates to CASSPRTASNTGELFF.

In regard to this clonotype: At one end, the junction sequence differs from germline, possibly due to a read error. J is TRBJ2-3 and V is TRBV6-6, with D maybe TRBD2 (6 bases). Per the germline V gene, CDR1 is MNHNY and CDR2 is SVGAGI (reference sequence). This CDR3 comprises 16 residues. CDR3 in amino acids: CASSPTSWRAYNEQFF. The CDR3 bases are TGTGCCAGCAGCCCTACTAGCTGGAGGGCCTACAATGAGCAGTTCTTT.

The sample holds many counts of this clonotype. CDR3 residues: CSAPQGFRQPQHF. The CDR3 nucleotides read TGCAGTGCACCACAGGGGTTTAGGCAGCCCCAGCATTTT. The chain employs TRBV20-1 and TRBJ1-5; 7 bases fit TRBD1. The CDR3 runs to 13 residues. V was pared by 6 bases and J by 7 bases, with 9 bases of the junction left unmatched. CDR1 and CDR2 from the germline V gene are DFQATT and SNEGSKA (reference sequence).

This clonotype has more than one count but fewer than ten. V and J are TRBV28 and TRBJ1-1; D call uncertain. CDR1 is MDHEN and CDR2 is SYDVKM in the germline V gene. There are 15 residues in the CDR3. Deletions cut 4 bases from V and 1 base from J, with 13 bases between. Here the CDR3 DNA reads TGTGCCAGCAGTTCGGTAGTGGGTTGGAACACTGAAGCTTTCTTT. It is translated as CASSSVVGWNTEAFF.

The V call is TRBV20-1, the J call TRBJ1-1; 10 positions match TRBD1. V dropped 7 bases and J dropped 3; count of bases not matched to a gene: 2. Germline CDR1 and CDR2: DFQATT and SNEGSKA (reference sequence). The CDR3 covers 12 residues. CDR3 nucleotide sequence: TGCAGTGTCGGGACAGGGGACACTGAAGCTTTCTTT. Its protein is CSVGTGDTEAFF.

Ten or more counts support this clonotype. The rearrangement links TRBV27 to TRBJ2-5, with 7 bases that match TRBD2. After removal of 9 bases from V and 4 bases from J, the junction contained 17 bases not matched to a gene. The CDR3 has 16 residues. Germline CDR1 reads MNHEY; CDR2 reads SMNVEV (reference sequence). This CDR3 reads CARSLPKGAGAETQYF. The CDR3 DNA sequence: TGTGCCAGAAGTCTCCCTAAAGGCGCGGGAGCAGAGACCCAGTACTTC.

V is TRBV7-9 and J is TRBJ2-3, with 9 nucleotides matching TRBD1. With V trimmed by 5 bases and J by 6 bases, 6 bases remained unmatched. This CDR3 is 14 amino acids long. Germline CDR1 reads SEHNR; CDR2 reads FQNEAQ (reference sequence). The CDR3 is CASSRRTGEDTQYF. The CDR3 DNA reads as TGTGCCAGCAGCCGCAGGACAGGGGAGGATACGCAGTATTTT.

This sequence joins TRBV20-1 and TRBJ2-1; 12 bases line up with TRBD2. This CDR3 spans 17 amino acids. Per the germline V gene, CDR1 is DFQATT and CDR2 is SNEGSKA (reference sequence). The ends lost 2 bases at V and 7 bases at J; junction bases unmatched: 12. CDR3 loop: CSARSGRLAGAGNEQFF. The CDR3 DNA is TGCAGTGCTAGATCGGGTCGACTAGCGGGAGCGGGGAATGAGCAGTTCTTC.

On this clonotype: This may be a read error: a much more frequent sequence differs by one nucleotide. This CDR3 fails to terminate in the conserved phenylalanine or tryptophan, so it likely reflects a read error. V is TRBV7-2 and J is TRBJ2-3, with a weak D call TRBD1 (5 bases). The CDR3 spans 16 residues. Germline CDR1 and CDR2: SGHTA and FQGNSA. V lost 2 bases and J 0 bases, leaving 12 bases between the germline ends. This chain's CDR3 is CASSLFSAGSTDTQYL. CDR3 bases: TGTGCCAGCAGCTTATTTTCGGCAGGGAGCACAGATACGCAGTATCTT.

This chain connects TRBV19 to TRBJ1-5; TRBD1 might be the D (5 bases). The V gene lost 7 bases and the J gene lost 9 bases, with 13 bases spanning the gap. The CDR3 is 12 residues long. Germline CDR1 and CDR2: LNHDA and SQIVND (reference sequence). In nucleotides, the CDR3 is TGTGCCAGTATTATTCCAGGGCTGCCCCAGCATTTT. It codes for CASIIPGLPQHF.

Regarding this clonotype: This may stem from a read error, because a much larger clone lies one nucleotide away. The DNA for the CDR3 is TGTGCCACCAGCAGATATCACAGGGAGAGATGGTTCTTC. Translation gives CATSRYHRERWFF. This sequence joins TRBV15 and TRBJ2-1; the D gene is possibly TRBD1 (6 bases). There are 13 residues in the CDR3. The germline V and J ends were trimmed by 2 bases and 15 bases, with 17 bases remaining between them. Germline assignment: CDR1 LNHNV and CDR2 YYDKDF (reference sequence). Full variable domain (remainder filled in from reference TRBV15 and TRBJ2-1): DAMVIQNPRYQVTQFGKPVTLSCSQTLNHNVMYWYQQKSSQAPKLLFHYYDKDFNNEADTPDNFQSRRPNTSFCFLDIRSPGLGDTAMYLCATSRYHRERWFFGPGTRLTVL.